This T cell receptor (beta chain) was sequenced in a study of blood T cell repertoires in COVID-19 (dated by TCRdb to about 2020). At the level of the whole study: The collaborator samples originated in the United States, Italy and Spain and spanned the acute and convalescent phases of COVID-19. The prospective study material was composed of cDNA or gDNA derived from T cells, B-cell-depleted T cells, or PBMCs. Deeply sampled blood TCRbeta repertoires from subjects exposed to, actively infected with, or recovered from COVID-19 were included in the dataset. The repertoires were made available in a free public database intended to serve as a resource for research on the immune response to SARS-CoV-2. Samples were obtained from the ongoing ImmuneRACE study (first 160 participants) and from some 1,200 subjects provided by 6 global collaborators. Sample metadata almost always included a de-identified subject ID, COVID-19 status, age in years and sex. Where available, HLA class I and class II types were taken from metadata supplied by the sample provider and were not determined by assay-based typing.

The CDR3, cysteine through phenylalanine, is 13 amino acids long. This entry keeps only the CDR3 DNA: 39 bases, framed from base 1. The CDR1 and CDR2 encoded by the germline V gene (reference sequence) are LGHDT and YNNKEL. V is reduced by 4 bases and J by 0 bases, leaving a spacing of 4 bases between them. With regard to this clone: Its antigen remains unidentified. No base-level quality is on record; no much larger clone is a single base apart.

TCRbeta CDR3 regions were amplified from genomic DNA by means of the immunoSEQ Assay, a bias-controlled multiplex PCR. Regarding the original processing steps: The number of nucleated cells in each sample was estimated by amplification of reference gene primers within the assay. To quantify the absolute abundance of each unique TCRbeta CDR3 rearrangement, sequence reads were collapsed and filtered. For each sample, productive Simpson clonality was calculated as the square root of Simpson's diversity index over productive rearrangements. This immuneACCESS table, as held by TCRdb, lists in-frame sequences with V and J called but not all clones. Of the missing ones, under half trace to an unresolved V gene in checked studies; the others have no known cause. The V and J calls and the clone size are those of that table, but D and trimming were determined from the DNA. The sample table holds 150,000 or so clones, of which 60% to 85% were seen once. The top ten clones comprise 1.5% to 2% of the sample.

Collaborating institutions collected whole blood in K2EDTA tubes following their own protocols. For TCRbeta analysis, collaborator samples were shipped as frozen whole blood, as isolated PBMCs, or as DNA extracted from either sample type. Points the paper makes about the study in general: The amount of clinical and demographic metadata varied by source and participant and was provided uncurated.

Sequencing was performed on peripheral blood. The receptor comes from an elderly man with acute or convalescent COVID-19. Recombination linked TRBV3-1 (or the pseudogene TRBV3-2) to TRBJ2-1; no D gene is confidently identified. The CDR3 here reads CASSPLSYNEQFF. In nucleotide form, the sequence is TGTGCCAGCAGCCCCCTCTCCTACAATGAGCAGTTCTTC.